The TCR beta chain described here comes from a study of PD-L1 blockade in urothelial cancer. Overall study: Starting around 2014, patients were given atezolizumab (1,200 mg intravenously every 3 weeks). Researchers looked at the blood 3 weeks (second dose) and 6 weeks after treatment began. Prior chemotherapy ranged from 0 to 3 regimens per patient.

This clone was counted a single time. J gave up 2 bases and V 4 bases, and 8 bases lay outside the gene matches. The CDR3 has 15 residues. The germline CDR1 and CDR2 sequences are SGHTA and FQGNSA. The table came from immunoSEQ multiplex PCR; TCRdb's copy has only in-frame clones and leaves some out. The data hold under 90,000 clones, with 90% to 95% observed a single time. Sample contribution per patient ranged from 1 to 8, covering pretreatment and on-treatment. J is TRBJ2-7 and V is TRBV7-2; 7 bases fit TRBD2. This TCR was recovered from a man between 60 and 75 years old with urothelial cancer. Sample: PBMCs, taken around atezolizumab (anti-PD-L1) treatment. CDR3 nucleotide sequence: TGTGCCAGCAGCTATCGCGGGGGTTTAACCTACGAGCAGTACTTC. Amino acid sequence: CASSYRGGLTYEQYF.